This entry lists 10 T cell receptor beta chains sequenced from one sample in a study of T cell responses to AZD1222 COVID-19 vaccine. Sequenced by immunoSEQ multiplex PCR; TCRdb stores in-frame clones only, minus some. This table has about 150,000 clones, 92% appearing once. The specimen comprised peripheral blood, sampled 28 days after the second AZD1222 dose. These receptors originate from an adult who received the AZD1222 COVID-19 vaccine.

The chain has TRBV5-6 and TRBJ2-1, with unresolved D. This CDR3 has 11 residues. V lost 0 bases and J 8 bases, leaving 3 bases between the germline ends. Germline loops: CDR1 SGHDT, CDR2 YYEEEE. The CDR3 coding sequence is TGTGCCAGCAGCTTGGTGGATGAGCAGTTCTTC. Protein sequence: CASSLVDEQFF.

This clone was counted a single time. The genes are TRBV2 and TRBJ1-1; possible D gene TRBD1, 5 bases. The CDR3 consists of 16 residues. Between the trimmed V and J ends, which lost 4 bases and 0 bases, there was a span of 15 bases. CDR1 and CDR2 (germline): SNHLY, FYNNEI. This chain's CDR3 is CASSGGVSSLNTEAFF. For the CDR3, the DNA is TGTGCCAGCAGTGGGGGGGTGTCTAGCTTGAACACTGAAGCTTTCTTT.

J is TRBJ2-2 and V is TRBV19; 8 bases fit TRBD1. The germline gives CDR1 LNHDA, CDR2 SQIVND (reference sequence). Germline trimming cut 4 bases from V and 5 bases from J; bases unmatched to any gene: 3. This CDR3 spans 14 amino acids. The CDR3 DNA is TGTGCCAGTAGTACACAGGGGGTGACCGGGGAGCTGTTTTTT. Amino acid sequence: CASSTQGVTGELFF.

This clone was seen once. The chain links TRBV7-2 to TRBJ1-1; D is uncertain. The V end was cut by 1 base, the J end by 11 bases, with 17 bases between. Germline CDR1 is SGHTA and CDR2 is FQGNSA. This CDR3 is built from 14 residues. CDR3 sequence (DNA): TGTGCCAGCAGCTTAGTGCCTGGGAGTAACTTGGCTTTCTTT. It is translated as CASSLVPGSNLAFF.

The V call is TRBV12-3 or TRBV12-4, the J call TRBJ1-3, with D hard to call. The CDR3 length is 11 residues. V was cut by 6 bases and J by 6 bases, with 6 bases left in between. CDR3 DNA: TGTGCCAGCAGCCGCTTAAACACCATATATTTT. Encoded protein: CASSRLNTIYF.

V gene TRBV28 combines with J gene TRBJ2-2; tentatively, D is TRBD2 (6 bases). Germline CDR1 MDHEN, CDR2 SYDVKM. Trimming cost V 1 base and J 4 bases, with 13 bases left between them. The CDR3 contains 16 residues. The CDR3 bases are TGTGCCAGCAGTTTATTATCGGGAGTAAGCACCGGGGAGCTGTTTTTT. Translation gives CASSLLSGVSTGELFF.

This chain uses TRBV4-2 with TRBJ2-2; tentatively, D is TRBD2 (6 bases). Germline V gene data show CDR1 as LGHNA and CDR2 as YNFKEQ. The V end lost 1 base, the J end lost 4 bases, and 10 bases lay between the germline ends. The CDR3 runs 15 residues. In DNA, the CDR3 is TGTGCCAGCAGCCAAGGACTAGGGCCCACCGGGGAGCTGTTTTTT. Translating gives CASSQGLGPTGELFF.

The V call is TRBV4-3, the J call TRBJ2-5; possibly TRBD2 for D (5 bases). Trimming removed 5 bases from V and 5 bases from J, with 18 bases in between. Per germline, CDR1 LGHNA and CDR2 YSLEER. The CDR3 is made up of 15 amino acids. The CDR3 DNA follows: TGCGCCAGCAGCTCCCTCGACGGGGATCTTGAGACCCAGTACTTC. Amino acids: CASSSLDGDLETQYF.

V usage is TRBV5-1 and J usage is TRBJ2-3; D is ambiguous. The CDR3 sequence is 15 residues long. Trimming stripped 0 bases from V and 0 bases from J, with 8 bases between. Per germline, CDR1 SGHRS and CDR2 YFSETQ. The CDR3: CASSLVGRSTDTQYF. The CDR3 bases are TGCGCCAGCAGCTTGGTTGGGCGTAGCACAGATACGCAGTATTTT.

This chain links TRBV5-5 with TRBJ2-3, with 10 bases that match TRBD1. Germline CDR1 reads SGHKS; CDR2 reads YYEKEE (reference sequence). The CDR3 covers 15 residues. The trim removed 1 base at V and 4 bases at J, leaving 3 bases unmatched. In DNA, the CDR3 is TGTGCCAGCAGCTTGCGCGGACAGGGGGCAGATACGCAGTATTTT. It codes for CASSLRGQGADTQYF. Looking up the rest from reference TRBV5-5 and TRBJ2-3 gives the full variable domain: DAGVTQSPTHLIKTRGQQVTLRCSPISGHKSVSWYQQVLGQGPQFIFQYYEKEERGRGNFPDRFSARQFPNYSSELNVNALLLGDSALYLCASSLRGQGADTQYFGPGTRLTVL.